What follows describes a single T cell receptor beta chain. As yet, its antigen is unknown. Sequencing was performed with immunoSEQ multiplex PCR; in TCRdb, only in-frame clones are kept and a portion is missing. The sample contains fewer than 2.5 million clones, roughly 93% of which appear only once. This sample is part of a study of shared clonotypes between healthy human individuals. Findings and caveats of the study: The rarefaction results pointed to incomplete sorted-subset sequencing despite large depth.

Trimming stripped 4 bases from V and 6 bases from J, with 13 bases between. In germline, CDR1 is SGHAT, CDR2 FQNNGV. This CDR3 contains 13 residues. CD45RA-negative memory and CD45RA+ naive subsets were split from the CD4+ cells. The receptor was isolated from a man aged 18 to 30 in good health. Some clones in this sample may be carry-over from other donors' samples. V is TRBV11-2 and J is TRBJ2-7; possibly TRBD1 or TRBD2 for D (5 bases each). Sequenced sample: naive CD4+ T cells from PBMCs. Subset indicated: CD45RA+ positively selected. The CDR3 sequence is CASSSTHGGEQYF. The CDR3 nucleotides read TGTGCCAGCAGCTCTACCCATGGGGGCGAGCAGTACTTC.